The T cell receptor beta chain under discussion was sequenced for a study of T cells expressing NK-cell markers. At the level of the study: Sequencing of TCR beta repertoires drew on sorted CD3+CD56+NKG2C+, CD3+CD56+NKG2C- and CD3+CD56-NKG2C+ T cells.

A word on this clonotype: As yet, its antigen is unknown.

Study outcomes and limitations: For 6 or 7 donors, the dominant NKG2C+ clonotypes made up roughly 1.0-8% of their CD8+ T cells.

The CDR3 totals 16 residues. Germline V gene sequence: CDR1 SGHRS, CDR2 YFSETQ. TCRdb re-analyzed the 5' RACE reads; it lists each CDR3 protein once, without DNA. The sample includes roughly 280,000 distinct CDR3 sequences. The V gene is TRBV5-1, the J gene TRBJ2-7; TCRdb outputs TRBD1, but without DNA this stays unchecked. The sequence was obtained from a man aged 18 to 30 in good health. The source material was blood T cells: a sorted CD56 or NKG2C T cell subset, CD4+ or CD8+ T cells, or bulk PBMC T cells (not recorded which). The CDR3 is CASSARGQGYLREQYF.